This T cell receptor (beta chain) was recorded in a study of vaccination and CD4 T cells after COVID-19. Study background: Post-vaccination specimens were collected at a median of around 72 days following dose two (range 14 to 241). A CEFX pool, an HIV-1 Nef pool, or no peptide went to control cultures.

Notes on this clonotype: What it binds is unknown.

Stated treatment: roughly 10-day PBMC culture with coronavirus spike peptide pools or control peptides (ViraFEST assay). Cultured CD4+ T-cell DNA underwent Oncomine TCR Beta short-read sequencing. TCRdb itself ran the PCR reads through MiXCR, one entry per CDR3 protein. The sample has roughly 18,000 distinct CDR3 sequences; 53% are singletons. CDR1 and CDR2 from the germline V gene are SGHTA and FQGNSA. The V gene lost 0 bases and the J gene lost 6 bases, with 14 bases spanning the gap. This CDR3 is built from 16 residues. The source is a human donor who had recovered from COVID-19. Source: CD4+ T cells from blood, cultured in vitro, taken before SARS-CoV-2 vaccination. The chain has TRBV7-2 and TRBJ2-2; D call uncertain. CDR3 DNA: TGTGCCAGCAGCTTAGCTACCGGGCTGTCGCCCGGGGAGCTGTTTTTT. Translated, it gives CASSLATGLSPGELFF. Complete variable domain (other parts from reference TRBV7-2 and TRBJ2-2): GAGVSQSPSNKVTEKGKDVELRCDPISGHTALYWYRQSLGQGLEFLIYFQGNSAPDKSGLPSDRFSAERTGGSVSTLTIQRTQQEDSAVYLCASSLATGLSPGELFFGEGSRLTVL.